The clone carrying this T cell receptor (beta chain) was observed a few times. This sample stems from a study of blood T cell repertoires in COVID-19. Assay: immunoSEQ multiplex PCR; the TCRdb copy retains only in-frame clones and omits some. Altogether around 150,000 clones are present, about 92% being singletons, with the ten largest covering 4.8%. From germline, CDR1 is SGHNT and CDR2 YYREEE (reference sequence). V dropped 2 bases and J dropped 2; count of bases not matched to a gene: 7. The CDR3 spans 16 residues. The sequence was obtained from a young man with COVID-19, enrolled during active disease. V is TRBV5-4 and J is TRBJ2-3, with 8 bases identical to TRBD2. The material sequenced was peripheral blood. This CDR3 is CASSFGTSLITDTQYF. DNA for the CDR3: TGTGCCAGCAGCTTCGGGACTAGTCTCATCACAGATACGCAGTATTTT.